This note documents a single T cell receptor (beta chain) sequence. Its antigen is unknown. Base qualities are not provided; no much larger clone lies one nucleotide away. The data belong to a study of control samples from healthy donors and cancer patients (TCRdb year 2020). Receptor amplification or capture employed the immunoSEQ multiplex PCR assay. TCRdb retrieved this table from immuneACCESS and kept in-frame rearrangements only. Not all clones are present; in checked studies, unresolved V genes account for under half, and no reason is known for the remainder. This sample comprises around 130,000 clones, roughly 91% of them detected only once. The ten most abundant clones make up 1.7% of the sample. The clonotype was recovered from a man aged 45-65 years with head and neck cancer. The specimen was PBMCs.

The CDR3 protein: CASSSISSGAYNEQFF. The DNA sequence reads TGTGCCAGCAGCTCAATCTCTTCGGGGGCCTACAATGAGCAGTTCTTC. The V and J segments used are TRBV5-5 and TRBJ2-1, with TRBD2 as a weak D call on 6 bases. V loses 3 bases, J loses 2 bases, and the germline ends lie 15 bases apart. The CDR3 sequence holds 16 residues, the cysteine and phenylalanine included. CDR3 DNA only is kept here, 48 bases in frame from base 1. CDR1 and CDR2 were assigned from the germline V gene (reference sequence) as SGHKS and YYEKEE.